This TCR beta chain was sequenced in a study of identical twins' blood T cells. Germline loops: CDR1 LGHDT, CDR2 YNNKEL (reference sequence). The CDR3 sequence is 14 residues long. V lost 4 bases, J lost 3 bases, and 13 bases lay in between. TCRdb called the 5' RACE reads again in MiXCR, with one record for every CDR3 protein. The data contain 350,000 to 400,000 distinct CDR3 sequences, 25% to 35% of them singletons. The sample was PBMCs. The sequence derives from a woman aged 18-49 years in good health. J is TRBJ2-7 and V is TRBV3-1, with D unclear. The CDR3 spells CASSLNLGSYEQYF. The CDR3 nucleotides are TGTGCCAGCAGCCTCAACTTGGGTAGCTACGAGCAGTACTTC.